The T cell receptor (beta chain) under discussion was sequenced for a study of regulatory and conventional T cells in RAG deficiency. Germline lookup yields CDR1 KGHSH and CDR2 LQKENI. The CDR3 extends over 14 amino acids. The sorted conventional CD4+ T cells were CD25-low and CD127-high, with genomic DNA sequenced. In this sample, this clone turned up once. No antigen is known for it. A read error may account for a junction end that differs from germline. Distinct nucleotide sequences in the sample also encode this CDR3. Assay: immunoSEQ multiplex PCR; the TCRdb copy retains only in-frame clones and omits some. The sample has approximately 46,000 clones; 75% to 90% are singletons. Study-level points and caveats: Shannon entropy fell and Simpson indices rose in RAG-deficient patients. In Omenn syndrome, Treg and Tconv repertoires overlapped >80%.

The same data also went into a second study, on regulatory T cells. That source notes: The primer mix had 52 TRBV and 13 TRBJ primers.

Sequenced input: CD4+ effector T cells sorted from blood. The sequence came from a human donor in good health. The chain recombines TRBV18 with TRBJ2-3; D remains unclear. This CDR3 reads CASRRRSSTDTQYF. The CDR3 nucleotides are TGCGCCAGCCGCAGGAGATCTAGCACAGATACGCAGTATTTT. Full variable domain (outside the CDR3, taken from reference TRBV18 and TRBJ2-3): NAGVMQNPRHLVRRRGQEARLRCSPMKGHSHVYWYRQLPEEGLKFMVYLQKENIIDESGMPKERFSAEFPKEGPSILRIQQVVRGDSAAYFCASRRRSSTDTQYFGPGTRLTVL.